The next 4 T cell receptor beta chains were all read from a single sample in a study of cytomegalovirus exposure and HLA in healthy donors. The PCR was carried out with 60 Vbeta primers and 13 Jbeta primers. The assay was immunoSEQ multiplex PCR, and TCRdb's table has in-frame clones only and misses some. The sample records about 190,000 clones, roughly 84% being singletons. Sequencing was carried out using PBMCs. These receptors were taken from a woman aged 45-65 years in good health and CMV-seropositive.

The rearrangement links TRBV18 to TRBJ1-1; 7 bases are shared with TRBD1. The CDR3 consists of 14 residues. Trimming at V came to 5 bases and at J to 2 bases, leaving 5 bases not matched to a gene. Germline V gene lookup returns CDR1 KGHSH and CDR2 LQKENI. The CDR3: CASSGTERNTEAFF. CDR3 DNA sequence: TGTGCCAGCTCAGGGACAGAGCGAAACACTGAAGCTTTCTTT. Variable domain in full (rest from reference TRBV18 and TRBJ1-1): NAGVMQNPRHLVRRRGQEARLRCSPMKGHSHVYWYRQLPEEGLKFMVYLQKENIIDESGMPKERFSAEFPKEGPSILRIQQVVRGDSAAYFCASSGTERNTEAFFGQGTRLTVV.

In this sample, this clone turned up once. A junction boundary mismatches the germline segment, possibly from a read error. The chain combines TRBV11-2 with TRBJ2-1; tentatively, D is TRBD1 (6 bases). Germline CDR1 is SGHAT and CDR2 is FQNNGV. The length of the CDR3 is 15 residues. The CDR3 nucleotides read TGTGCCAGCAGCTTACCAGGGGTGGGGTACAGTGAGCAGTTCTTC. It translates to CASSLPGVGYSEQFF.

The genes are TRBV9 and TRBJ2-7; D unresolved. The CDR3 runs 15 residues. CDR1 SGDLS and CDR2 YYNGEE come from the germline V gene. Trimming left V 0 bases short and J 3 bases short, with 13 bases between. CDR3 coding DNA: TGTGCCAGCAGCGTAGGTCGATACGGGTACTACGAGCAGTACTTC. Encoded protein: CASSVGRYGYYEQYF. Using reference TRBV9 and TRBJ2-7 for the parts outside the CDR3, the full variable domain is DSGVTQTPKHLITATGQRVTLRCSPRSGDLSVYWYQQSLDQGLQFLIQYYNGEERAKGNILERFSAQQFPDLHSELNLSSLELGDSALYFCASSVGRYGYYEQYFGPGTRLTVT.

The chain recombines TRBV18 with TRBJ1-3; 9 bases map to TRBD1. The CDR3 totals 16 residues. V lost 3 bases and J lost 0; bases outside the gene matches: 3. The germline CDR1 and CDR2 sequences are KGHSH and LQKENI. Written as DNA, the CDR3 is TGTGCCAGCTCACCCTTGGGACAGGGCTCTGGAAACACCATATATTTT. It translates to CASSPLGQGSGNTIYF.